This T cell receptor (beta chain) was recovered during a study of OX40 agonist ivuxolimab in advanced cancers. Study-wide findings and caveats: There was clonal expansion of CD4+ and CD8+ blood T cells by week 6 at 0.1 to 3.0 mg/kg. Nonresponders included some who also had low normalized T-cell clonal expansion. CD8+ T cells were the subset that, on average, had more expanded clones than CD4+.

Blood sampling took place at baseline, cycle 4 day 1, and cycle 7 day 1. About this clone itself: Antigen: not known.

The germline gives CDR1 SGHRS, CDR2 YFSETQ. V gave up 4 bases and J gave up 3 bases, with 16 bases separating them. The CDR3 runs to 16 residues. The method was immunoSEQ multiplex PCR; TCRdb's version includes in-frame clones alone and lacks a portion of them. Counted here are under 35,000 clones, approximately 89% occurring once; the ten biggest clones make up under 30%. Material: CD4+ or CD8+ T cells sorted from blood, obtained in a trial of the OX40 agonist ivuxolimab. The chain carries TRBV5-1 and TRBJ2-2; D is undetermined. The receptor was derived from an adult with an advanced solid tumor such as melanoma, head and neck, liver or kidney cancer. The CDR3 nucleotides read TGCGCCAGCAGCCCAAATCCTACAGATTACACCGGGGAGCTGTTTTTT. This encodes CASSPNPTDYTGELFF.